These 14 T cell receptor beta chains share one sample of origin, sequenced in a study of a mutant IDH1 vaccine in newly diagnosed glioma. The time point is: week 23, last vaccination. Vaccine doses each comprised 300 ug of mutant IDH1 20-mer peptide, with topical imiquimod. TCRdb keeps only in-frame clones here, not all; method: immunoSEQ multiplex PCR. The table shows 50,000 to 65,000 clones, with over 80% occurring only once. Antigens for these TCRs are unknown. Material: PBMCs, obtained from a glioma patient whose treatment included an IDH1 peptide vaccine. These receptors were taken from a man aged 35 to 55 with glioma.

Written as DNA, the CDR3 is TGCGCCAGCAGCCCTTCCTGGGAGGAGACCCAGTACTTC. Translation gives CASSPSWEETQYF. V usage is TRBV5-1 and J usage is TRBJ2-5, with TRBD2 as a possible D gene (5 bases). The CDR3 covers 13 residues. Germline V gives CDR1 SGHRS, CDR2 YFSETQ. V lost 4 bases and J lost 5, with 12 bases in between.

V is TRBV6-5 and J is TRBJ1-1, with D unclear. CDR1 is MNHEY, CDR2 SVGAGI, per germline. V shed 2 bases and J shed 1 base, with 5 bases lying between them. CDR3 length: 13 amino acids. The CDR3: CASSYTGNTEAFF. The CDR3 nucleotides are TGTGCCAGCAGTTACACGGGGAACACTGAAGCTTTCTTT.

V usage is TRBV27 and J usage is TRBJ1-4, with D unclear. V shed 5 bases and J shed 4 bases, with 8 bases lying between them. Germline values: CDR1 MNHEY, CDR2 SMNVEV (reference sequence). This CDR3 comprises 13 residues. The CDR3 loop reads CASSNSYNEKLFF. DNA of the CDR3: TGTGCCAGCAGTAACAGCTATAATGAAAAACTGTTTTTT. The full variable domain, completed using reference TRBV27 and TRBJ1-4, is EAQVTQNPRYLITVTGKKLTVTCSQNMNHEYMSWYRQDPGLGLRQIYYSMNVEVTDKGDVPEGYKVSRKEKRNFPLILESPSPNQTSLYFCASSNSYNEKLFFGSGTQLSVL.

The V call is TRBV19, the J call TRBJ2-3, with D maybe TRBD2 (5 bases). CDR3 length: 15 amino acids. The germline gives CDR1 LNHDA, CDR2 SQIVND (reference sequence). The V and J ends lost 5 bases and 2 bases respectively, with 14 bases between them. The DNA for the CDR3 is TGTGCCAGTAGTCTATACGGGGATATCACAGATACGCAGTATTTT. It is translated as CASSLYGDITDTQYF.

The chain combines TRBV4-1 with TRBJ2-7; D is possibly TRBD1 or TRBD2 (6 bases each). Trimming pared 3 bases from V and 7 bases from J, leaving 13 bases between. CDR3 length: 13 residues. CDR1 is MGHRA and CDR2 is YSYEKL in the germline V gene. CDR3 coding DNA: TGCGCCAGCAGCCACGGGGGCCATAGTGAGCAGTACTTC. Translated: CASSHGGHSEQYF.

The rearrangement joins TRBV4-1 to TRBJ2-7, with D perhaps TRBD2 (6 bases). The CDR3 contains 13 residues. V was trimmed by 5 bases and J by 6 bases, leaving 14 bases between them. Germline lookup yields CDR1 MGHRA and CDR2 YSYEKL. The CDR3 loop is CASSTRTSSEQYF. The DNA for the CDR3 is TGCGCCAGCAGCACCCGAACTAGCTCCGAGCAGTACTTC.

This clone was found once. The chain employs TRBV6-1 and TRBJ2-1, with 12 bases matching TRBD2. The germline gives CDR1 MNHNS, CDR2 SASEGT. V trimming: 7 bases; J trimming: 3 bases; junction bases outside the gene matches: 4. This CDR3 has 15 residues. In DNA, the CDR3 is TGTGCCAGCACCCGACTAGCGGGGGACTACAATGAGCAGTTCTTC. Translating it yields CASTRLAGDYNEQFF.

The chain links TRBV20-1 to TRBJ2-3; D is undetermined. The germline CDR1 and CDR2 sequences are DFQATT and SNEGSKA (reference sequence). The CDR3 is 11 amino acids. Trimming took off 1 base at V and 6 bases at J, with 5 bases between the two ends. The CDR3 sequence is CSARGMDTQYF. CDR3 nucleotides: TGCAGTGCTAGAGGGATGGATACGCAGTATTTT.

This clone was seen just once. The chain joins TRBV18 to TRBJ2-3; D is unclear. The CDR3 runs 14 residues. The V and J ends lost 3 bases and 4 bases respectively, with 11 bases between them. Per the germline V gene, CDR1 is KGHSH and CDR2 is LQKENI. The DNA for the CDR3 is TGTGCCAGCTCACCTTCCACGGGCCCAGATACGCAGTATTTT. This gives the protein CASSPSTGPDTQYF.

The chain recombines TRBV2 with TRBJ2-3, with a possible D match to TRBD2 (6 bases). Germline CDR1 is SNHLY and CDR2 is FYNNEI. Trimming took 6 bases from V and 3 from J, leaving 16 bases between them. This CDR3 region has 15 residues. This chain's CDR3 is CASSRGTLRTDTQYF. CDR3 DNA sequence: TGTGCCAGCAGCCGGGGGACCCTCAGGACAGATACGCAGTATTTT.

The chain links TRBV19 to TRBJ2-7; the D gene is possibly TRBD2 (6 bases). Deletions cut 3 bases from V and 2 bases from J, with 14 bases between. This CDR3 spans 15 amino acids. CDR1 and CDR2 from the germline V gene are LNHDA and SQIVND (reference sequence). The CDR3 nucleotides are TGTGCCAGTAGTATGGGGGGATGGGGGACCTACGAGCAGTACTTC. Translation: CASSMGGWGTYEQYF.

The chain links TRBV7-2 to TRBJ2-5; TRBD1 agrees at 10 bases. V lost 4 bases and J lost 2; bases outside the gene matches: 7. Germline V gene data show CDR1 as SGHTA and CDR2 as FQGNSA. The CDR3 extends over 16 amino acids. CDR3 DNA: TGTGCCAGCAGCTACGGGGGGACAGGGGCTCAAGAGACCCAGTACTTC. This gives the protein CASSYGGTGAQETQYF.

The chain joins TRBV19 to TRBJ2-7, with 8 bases matching TRBD1. CDR1 is LNHDA and CDR2 is SQIVND in the germline V gene (reference sequence). With V trimmed by 5 bases and J by 3 bases, 6 bases remained unmatched. The CDR3 sequence is 14 residues long. CDR3 protein: CASSERQGFYEQYF. CDR3 nucleotides: TGTGCCAGTAGTGAAAGACAGGGGTTCTACGAGCAGTACTTC. Full variable domain (missing parts from reference TRBV19 and TRBJ2-7): DGGITQSPKYLFRKEGQNVTLSCEQNLNHDAMYWYRQDPGQGLRLIYYSQIVNDFQKGDIAEGYSVSREKKESFPLTVTSAQKNPTAFYLCASSERQGFYEQYFGPGTRLTVT.

J is TRBJ2-7 and V is TRBV15; D gene unclear. Trimming stripped 0 bases from V and 5 bases from J, with 5 bases between. There are 12 residues in the CDR3. The germline gives CDR1 LNHNV, CDR2 YYDKDF (reference sequence). CDR3 sequence: CATSRDRDEQYF. The CDR3 DNA reads TGTGCCACCAGCAGAGACCGGGACGAGCAGTACTTC.